This T cell receptor beta chain was retrieved from a study of blood T cells in healthy people across ages (dated by TCRdb to the mid-2010s). Regarding the complete study: Template switching captured roughly one uniquely barcoded TCR beta cDNA molecule per two T cells in model experiments. To track age-related changes in TCR beta repertoire diversity, the study relied on deep sequencing normalized with unique cDNA molecular identifiers. Four age groups were formed from the donors: young (average about 16 years), middle-aged (around 37), aged (62) and long-lived (more than 75). To avoid experimental bias, donors of different ages were randomly spread across the sequencing lanes. For two donors (one aged 18 to 30 and one aged 80 or older), the study analyzed two additional independent replicas of 1 million unique cDNA reads from the same blood draw.

A note on this clonotype: Its binding antigen is unknown. No qualities accompany the bases; no much larger clone lies one base away.

The library was built by means of 5' RACE. Sequencing instrument: Illumina HiSeq 2500. A second PCR of about 7 to 12 cycles was run with a J-beta primer mix and a sample-barcoded 5' primer. A template-switch 5' adaptor carrying 12 random nucleotides introduced a unique molecular identifier onto each TCR beta cDNA molecule. Each sample yielded at least 2.5 million CDR3-containing paired-end reads. All of the RNA was converted into first-strand cDNA using the Mint cDNA synthesis kit, with a TRBC-specific oligonucleotide serving as the primer. All cDNA was treated with uracil-DNA glycosylase and then went through a first 18-cycle PCR with the universal primers M1SS and BC2_uni_R. Per the original workflow: For normalization, 1 million high-quality reads, each with a distinct molecular identifier, were randomly selected from each sample. Reads sharing molecular identifiers were discarded rather than binned into consensus sequences. CDR3 identification, clonotype clustering and error correction used MiTCR with a Q25 quality threshold and the strictest error-elimination algorithm. A nonparametric unseen species model with Euler transformation was used to estimate lower-bound total TCR beta diversity. TCRdb's own reprocessing of the public reads used fastp at Q25 and MiXCR and kept productive beta chains. Each CDR3 protein appears once, grouped with its most common genes and DNA. TCRdb, not the original authors, processed these V and J calls. In this sample the table shows approximately 1,000,000 distinct CDR3 sequences, more than 35% of which occur a single time. Of the sample, 18% is held by the ten largest clones.

Broad study findings and their caveats: Because donor CMV infection status was unknown, age-related changes in expanded clonotypes were potentially confounded. Total diversity estimates from one million sequenced T cells were considered lower bounds and underestimates. Observed TCR beta diversity correlated strongly with the percentage of naive T cells measured by flow cytometry. Conclusive comparison of naive and antigen-experienced compartments was prevented by the profiling of bulk unsorted PBMCs. As age increased, observed TCR beta diversity per million T cells dropped in a roughly linear way, and a significant reduction was already evident by age roughly 36. Compared with the aged group, the long-lived group had more naive CD4+ T cells, fewer expanded clones and increased TCR diversity, a pattern suggesting age selection.

The approximately 39 donors, aged about 6 to 100 years, were systemically healthy Caucasian individuals from Russia. Each donor gave 9.5 to 10 milliliters of peripheral blood, drawn into EDTA-treated Vacutainer tubes. Ficoll-Paque density-gradient centrifugation was used to isolate PBMCs, with at least 6.5 million per sample. Trizol reagent was used to extract total RNA from the PBMCs, yielding at least 6 micrograms per sample. For every donor, an aliquot of PBMCs went through flow cytometry to measure the percentages of naive CD45RAhigh/CD27high T cells. Including the terminal cysteine and phenylalanine, the CDR3 comprises 17 residues. The DNA shown is the 51-base CDR3, in frame from base 1. Based on the germline V gene (reference sequence), the CDR1 and CDR2 sequences are MNHEY and SMNVEV. The junction shows trimming of 6 bases on V and 8 bases on J, and the gene matches do not reach 15 bases of it.

The sequencing input was blood. The sequence was obtained from a woman in her sixties or seventies in good health. The sequence is built from TRBV27 and TRBJ2-1, and TRBD2 aligns with 11 junction nucleotides. CDR3 loop: CASSLLRLAGRGDEQFF. The nucleotides read TGTGCCAGCAGCCTACTGAGACTAGCGGGGCGCGGGGATGAGCAGTTCTTC.